These 9 T cell receptor beta chains share one sample of origin, sequenced in a study of cytomegalovirus exposure and HLA in healthy donors. With 60 Vbeta and 13 Jbeta primers, the PCR was carried out. Measured with immunoSEQ multiplex PCR; TCRdb has only the in-frame clones, and not every one. The table has 120,000 to 150,000 clones, approximately 70% seen once. Sequencing used PBMCs. All receptors derive from a woman aged 55-75 years in good health and CMV-seronegative.

This sequence joins TRBV7-2 and TRBJ2-3; a possible D gene is TRBD2 (5 bases). The length of the CDR3 is 15 residues. V was cut by 5 bases and J by 0 bases, with 12 bases left in between. Germline V gives CDR1 SGHTA, CDR2 FQGNSA. CDR3 coding DNA: TGTGCCAGCAGCCCTGAGGGCGGGAGCACAGATACGCAGTATTTT. As protein: CASSPEGGSTDTQYF.

This chain uses TRBV6-5 with TRBJ1-1; weak D call: TRBD1 (6 bases). The CDR3 is 11 amino acids. The V gene's germline CDR1 is MNHEY and CDR2 SVGAGI. V lost 8 bases, J lost 10 bases, and 14 bases lay in between. The DNA of the CDR3 is TGTGCCAGCGTTGAGGGGGTATCAGCTTTCTTT. It encodes CASVEGVSAFF.

The rearrangement links TRBV6-5 to TRBJ2-5, with 7 bases matching TRBD1. With the DNA end fitting TRBJ2-7 better, the J assignment may be wrong. CDR3 size: 14 residues. Germline V CDR1 and CDR2: MNHEY, SVGAGI. The CDR3 bases are TGTGCCAGCAGTTACTCGTCAGGGGGTAACGAGCAGTACTTC. Residues: CASSYSSGGNEQYF.

This clone was observed a handful of times. The genes are TRBV9 and TRBJ2-2; D remains ambiguous. The germline V and J ends were trimmed by 0 bases and 4 bases, with 10 bases remaining between them. The germline V gene encodes CDR1 SGDLS and CDR2 YYNGEE. The length of the CDR3 is 15 residues. CDR3 coding DNA: TGTGCCAGCAGCGTAGGGCCTAGACCCACCGGGGAGCTGTTTTTT. Encoded protein: CASSVGPRPTGELFF.

The chain uses TRBV5-1 and TRBJ2-3; 8 bases agree with TRBD2. Germline V gives CDR1 SGHRS, CDR2 YFSETQ. After removal of 1 base from V and 6 bases from J, the junction contained 10 bases not matched to a gene. The CDR3 length is 16 residues. The CDR3 coding sequence is TGCGCCAGCAGCTTGAGCGGGAGTGGGACATGGGATACGCAGTATTTT. Protein: CASSLSGSGTWDTQYF.

This clone was seen a few times. J is TRBJ1-6 and V is TRBV6-5; 7 bases match TRBD1. V trimming: 1 base; J trimming: 17 bases; junction bases outside the gene matches: 2. Germline CDR1 reads MNHEY; CDR2 reads SVGAGI. The CDR3 extends over 11 amino acids. CDR3 coding DNA: TGTGCCAGCAGTTACTTGGGACAGATCCACTTT. Encoded protein: CASSYLGQIHF.

The rearrangement links TRBV7-8 to TRBJ2-5; TRBD1 agrees at 8 bases. Per germline, CDR1 SGHVS and CDR2 FQNEAQ. This CDR3 spans 14 amino acids. V lost 5 bases and J lost 4; bases outside the gene matches: 6. CDR3: CASSAGGLRETQYF. DNA of the CDR3: TGTGCCAGCAGCGCAGGGGGCCTTCGAGAGACCCAGTACTTC.

The rearrangement links TRBV6-5 to TRBJ1-2, with a possible D match to TRBD1 (6 bases). The CDR3 has 15 amino acids. Germline CDR1 MNHEY, CDR2 SVGAGI. Trimming left V 0 bases short and J 7 bases short, with 15 bases between. The CDR3 sequence is CASSYSRVGAGGYTF. In DNA, the CDR3 is TGTGCCAGCAGTTACTCGAGGGTGGGGGCCGGTGGCTACACCTTC.

V and J are TRBV19 and TRBJ1-1; 7 nucleotides align to TRBD1. V dropped 10 bases and J dropped 0; count of bases not matched to a gene: 11. Germline V gene sequence: CDR1 LNHDA, CDR2 SQIVND (reference sequence). The CDR3 consists of 15 residues. The CDR3 loop reads CATHRGHPMNTEAFF. CDR3 bases: TGTGCCACCCACAGGGGCCACCCCATGAACACTGAAGCTTTCTTT.